The present entry profiles one T cell receptor (beta chain) with its context. cDNA came from roughly 0.5 to 1 ug RNA primed by random hexamers. TCRdb fed the immunoSEQ multiplex PCR reads into MiXCR, producing one record per CDR3 protein. The repertoire holds about 150,000 distinct CDR3 sequences, with roughly 95% as singletons. This sample was included in a study of CD8 T cells in Susac syndrome. Germline V gene data show CDR1 as MNHEY and CDR2 as SMNVEV (reference sequence). The CDR3 has 12 residues. V lost 5 bases and J lost 14, with 13 bases in between. Blood CD8+ and CD4+ T cells underwent high-throughput TCR beta sequencing.

Sequences were obtained from CD8+ T cells from PBMCs. The origin of this receptor is a human donor with multiple sclerosis. The chain has TRBV27 and TRBJ1-6; D perhaps matches TRBD1 (5 bases). The CDR3: CASSTGTGALHF. The CDR3 coding sequence is TGTGCCAGCAGTACTGGGACGGGAGCCCTCCACTTT.